This T cell receptor (beta chain) derives from a study of cytomegalovirus exposure and HLA in healthy donors. The primer mix had 60 Vbeta and 13 Jbeta primers. The data were produced by immunoSEQ multiplex PCR, yet TCRdb's version contains in-frame clones alone and is incomplete. Among roughly 100,000 clones listed, around three quarters were seen once. This TCR derives from a boy younger than 18 in good health and CMV-seronegative. Material for sequencing was PBMCs.

The CDR3 loop reads CASTRTGGGGEKLFF. CDR3 nucleotide sequence: TGTGCCAGCACCCGCACGGGGGGGGGCGGTGAAAAACTGTTTTTT. V and J are TRBV6-6 and TRBJ1-4; weak D call: TRBD1 (6 bases). Trimming took off 7 bases at V and 7 bases at J, with 19 bases between the two ends. Germline CDR1 reads MNHNY; CDR2 reads SVGAGI (reference sequence). The CDR3 is 15 residues long.